Listed below are T cell receptor beta chains from one sample, sequenced in a study of T-cell memory formation after mild COVID-19. TCRdb itself ran the 5' RACE reads through MiXCR, one entry per CDR3 protein. This sample carries about 140,000 distinct CDR3 sequences, 14% of them seen once, and the ten largest clones take 28%. The sequenced material came from PBMCs or a T cell subset sorted from them (not recorded which). These receptors were taken from an adult woman who had mild COVID-19 (a few samples of this study predate the infection). Cell type and time point are not known. Each CDR3 is given with its conserved first and last residue. The D gene is left open where the match is weak. Not every row has a clone size; where given, it reads once, few, many or a size class.

j_call clone_size d_call v_call cdr3_nt cdr3_aa
TRBJ2-3 - TRBD2 TRBV4-1 TGCGCCAGCAGCCAAGATTGGGGGGGGAGGACTAGCACTTATTTT CASSQDWGGRTSTYF
TRBJ2-7 - TRBD1 TRBV27 TGTGCCAGCAGCATGGACAGGGGGGCCTACGAGCAGTACTTC CASSMDRGAYEQYF
TRBJ2-3 few TRBD1 TRBV4-1 TGCGCCAGCAGTACAGGGGGGTATACAGATACGCAGTATTTT CASSTGGYTDTQYF
TRBJ1-1 - TRBD1 TRBV27 TGTGCCAGCAGTTCGTCGGACAGGGGTACCGAAGCTTTCTTT CASSSSDRGTEAFF
TRBJ2-1 many TRBD2 TRBV12-3/TRBV12-4 TGTGCCAGCAGTCAGGGACTAGCGGAGATCGATGAGCAGTTCTTC CASSQGLAEIDEQFF
TRBJ2-3 - - TRBV2 TGTGCCAGCAGTGGTGGGAATAAAGATACGCAGTATTTT CASSGGNKDTQYF
TRBJ2-7 few TRBD2 TRBV15 TGTGCCACCAGCAGCGGGACTAGCGGGAGGGGATACTACGAGCAGTACTTC CATSSGTSGRGYYEQYF
TRBJ2-2 - - TRBV27 TGTGCCACCTCCGAGGGTGGGGTGTACACCGGGGAGCTGTTTTTT CATSEGGVYTGELFF
TRBJ2-1 - - TRBV7-9 TGTGCCAGCAGCTTATCCGGGAACGATGAGCAGTTATTC CASSLSGNDEQLF
TRBJ2-1 - TRBD1 TRBV12-3/TRBV12-4 TGTGCCAGCAGTACGACGGGACAGGGTTCCAATGAGCAGTTCTTC CASSTTGQGSNEQFF
TRBJ2-7 few - TRBV6-2/TRBV6-3 TGTGCCAGCACCGAGGGGAGCGAGCAGTACTTC CASTEGSEQYF
TRBJ2-1 few - TRBV20-1 TGCAGTGCTTACGGGCCATTGGACAATGAGCAGTTCTTC CSAYGPLDNEQFF
TRBJ1-1 - - TRBV15 TGTGCCACCAGCAGAGATGGGCGAAGTCTTGAAGCTTTCTTT CATSRDGRSLEAFF
TRBJ1-1 - - TRBV4-1 TGCGCCAGCGGGCCCAGGGCGAATGGTGAAGCTTTCTTT CASGPRANGEAFF
TRBJ2-7 few - TRBV7-9 TGTGCCAGCAGCTTACCCTCTTCCTACGAGCAGTACTTC CASSLPSSYEQYF
TRBJ2-1 few - TRBV30 TGTGCCGGGTCCGGTCTCTACAATGAGCAGTTCTTC CAGSGLYNEQFF
TRBJ1-1 few TRBD1 TRBV6-5 TGTGCCAGCAGCCTCACAAGGACAGGGAGGAATGAAGCTTTCTTT CASSLTRTGRNEAFF
TRBJ2-1 few TRBD1 TRBV20-1 TGCAGTGCCACCCTGGGACAGGGATTATCCTACAATGAGCAGTTCTTC CSATLGQGLSYNEQFF
TRBJ2-7 - - TRBV9 TGTGCCAGCAGCGTAGGAGCGGAACCGCTTTACGAGCAGTACTTC CASSVGAEPLYEQYF
TRBJ2-5 - - TRBV15 TGTGCCACCAGCACCCTCGCCGAGACCCAGTACTTC CATSTLAETQYF
TRBJ1-1 - - TRBV20-1 TGCAGTGCGAACGGAGACAATTTCACTCCTTTCTTT CSANGDNFTPFF
TRBJ2-7 few TRBD1 TRBV5-6 TGTGCCAGCAGCTTGGGGGGACAGGGAGCGGCCTACGAGCAGTACTTC CASSLGGQGAAYEQYF
TRBJ1-5 - - TRBV4-2 TGTGCCAGCAGCCCAAGAACGGTGGGGGATCAGCCCCAGCATTTT CASSPRTVGDQPQHF
TRBJ1-3 few - TRBV25-1 TGTGCCAGCAGTGAATTATCAGGGGGAAACACCATATATTTT CASSELSGGNTIYF
TRBJ2-7 few - TRBV27 TGTGCCAGCAGTCCTTTCAGCTCCTACGAGCAGTACTTC CASSPFSSYEQYF
TRBJ2-7 - - TRBV7-2 TGTGCCAGCAGCTTAATATCCGGACCCTTCGACACCTCCTACGAGCAGTACTTC CASSLISGPFDTSYEQYF
TRBJ2-3 many - TRBV5-1 TGTGCCAGCTCACTCAGCACAGATACGCAGTATTTT CASSLSTDTQYF
TRBJ1-5 few - TRBV12-3/TRBV12-4 TGTGCCAGCAGCTACCAAGGGGTGGCCAATCAGCCCCAGCATTTT CASSYQGVANQPQHF
TRBJ1-5 - - TRBV12-3/TRBV12-4 TGTGCCAGCAGTTTAGTCGACCATAGCAATCAGCCCCAGCATTTT CASSLVDHSNQPQHF
TRBJ1-2 - - TRBV25-1 TGTGCCAGCAGTGAAAACCTTAACTATGGCTACACCTTC CASSENLNYGYTF
TRBJ1-1 - TRBD1 TRBV5-1 TGCGCCAGCAGCAACGGACAGGGTAGGACTGAAGCTTTCTTT CASSNGQGRTEAFF
TRBJ1-2 few TRBD1 TRBV11-2 TGTGCCAGCAGCTTAGATACCGGGACAGGCAACTATGGCTACACCTTC CASSLDTGTGNYGYTF
TRBJ2-7 few - TRBV20-1 TGCAGTGCGCACAGGGACTACGAGCAGTACTTC CSAHRDYEQYF
TRBJ2-1 - - TRBV7-9 TGTGCCAGCAGGGGACTTGTTAGGACCTACAATGAGCAGTTCTTC CASRGLVRTYNEQFF